This TCR beta chain came from a study of tumor and adjacent non-tumor tissue in lung cancer. Note on this clonotype: Its antigen is still unknown. Since a much larger clone is just one base distant, this may be a read error.

Trimming removed 6 bases from V and 1 base from J, with 15 bases in between. Germline values: CDR1 DFQATT, CDR2 SNEGSKA (reference sequence). The CDR3 sequence is 14 residues long. Study-level findings and limits: TCR diversity was significantly greater in tumor than normal lung tissue. Tumor repertoires had a smaller top 100 clone share than normal lung.

RNA was extracted from bulk tissue without any cell sorting. A modified ARM-PCR protocol with three rounds of nested PCR amplified TCRbeta. A single record per CDR3 protein comes from TCRdb applying MiXCR to the multiplex PCR reads. This repertoire shows some 200,000 distinct CDR3 sequences, approximately 74% found once; its top ten account for around 25%. The sample was lung tumor tissue. This TCR derives from a man between 60 and 75 years old with non-small cell lung cancer. The chain uses TRBV20-1 and TRBJ1-1; no firm D call. The CDR3 nucleotides are TGCAGTGCCCCGCGTATAAGGGAGAACACTGAAGCTTTCTTT. Its protein product is CSAPRIRENTEAFF.